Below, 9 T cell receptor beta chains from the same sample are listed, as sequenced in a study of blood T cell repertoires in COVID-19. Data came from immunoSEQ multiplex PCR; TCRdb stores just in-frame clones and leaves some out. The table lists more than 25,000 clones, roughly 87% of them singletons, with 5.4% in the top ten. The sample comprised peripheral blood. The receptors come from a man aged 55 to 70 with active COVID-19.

CDR3 amino acids: CASSQDRAGLNTEAFF. The CDR3, as DNA: TGTGCCAGCAGCCAAGATCGGGCGGGGTTGAACACTGAAGCTTTCTTT. The genes are TRBV3-1 (or the pseudogene TRBV3-2) and TRBJ1-1; the D is unclear. The CDR3 consists of 16 residues. Looked up from germline, CDR1 is LGHDT and CDR2 is YNNKEL (reference sequence). Trimming shortened V by 0 bases and J by 0 bases, and 11 bases separated the two germline ends.

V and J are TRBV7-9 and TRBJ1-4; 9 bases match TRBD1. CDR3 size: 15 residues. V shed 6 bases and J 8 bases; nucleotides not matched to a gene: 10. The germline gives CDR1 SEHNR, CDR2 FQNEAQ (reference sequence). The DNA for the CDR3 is TGTGCCAGCAGTGATGAGGACAGGGGAGGCGAAAAACTGTTTTTT. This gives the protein CASSDEDRGGEKLFF. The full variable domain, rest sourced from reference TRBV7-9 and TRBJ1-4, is DTGVSQNPRHKITKRGQNVTFRCDPISEHNRLYWYRQTLGQGPEFLTYFQNEAQLEKSRLLSDRFSAERPKGSFSTLEIQRTEQGDSAMYLCASSDEDRGGEKLFFGSGTQLSVL.

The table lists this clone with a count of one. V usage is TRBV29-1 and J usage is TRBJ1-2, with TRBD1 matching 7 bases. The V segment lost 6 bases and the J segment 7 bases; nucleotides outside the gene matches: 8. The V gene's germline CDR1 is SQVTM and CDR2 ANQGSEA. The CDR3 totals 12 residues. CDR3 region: CSVGDRASGYTF. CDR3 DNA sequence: TGCAGCGTCGGTGACAGGGCTAGTGGCTACACCTTC.

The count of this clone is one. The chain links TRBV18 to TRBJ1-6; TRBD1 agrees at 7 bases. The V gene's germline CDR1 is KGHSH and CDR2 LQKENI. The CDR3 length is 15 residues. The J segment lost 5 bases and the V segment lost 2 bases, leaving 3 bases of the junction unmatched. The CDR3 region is CASSPRGQNNSPLHF. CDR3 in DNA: TGTGCCAGCTCACCAAGGGGACAGAATAATTCACCCCTCCACTTT.

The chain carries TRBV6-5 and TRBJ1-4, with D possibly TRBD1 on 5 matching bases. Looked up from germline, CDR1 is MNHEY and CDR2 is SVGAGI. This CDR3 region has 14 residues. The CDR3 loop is CAGAGQVAGEKLFF. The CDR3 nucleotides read TGTGCAGGGGCCGGGCAGGTGGCAGGTGAAAAACTGTTTTTT.

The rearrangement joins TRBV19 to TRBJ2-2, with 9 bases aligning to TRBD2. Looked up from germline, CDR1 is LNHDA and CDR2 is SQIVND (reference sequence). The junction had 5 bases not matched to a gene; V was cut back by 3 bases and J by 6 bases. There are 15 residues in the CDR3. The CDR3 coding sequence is TGTGCCAGTAGTATGCGGGGGGGTTACTCCGGGGAGCTGTTTTTT. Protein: CASSMRGGYSGELFF.

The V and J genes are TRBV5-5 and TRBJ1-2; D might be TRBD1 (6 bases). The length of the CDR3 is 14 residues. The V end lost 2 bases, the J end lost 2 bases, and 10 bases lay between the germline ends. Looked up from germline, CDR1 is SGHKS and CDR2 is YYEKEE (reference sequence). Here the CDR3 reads CASSLTGINYGYTF. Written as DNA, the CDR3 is TGTGCCAGCAGCTTAACAGGGATCAACTATGGCTACACCTTC.

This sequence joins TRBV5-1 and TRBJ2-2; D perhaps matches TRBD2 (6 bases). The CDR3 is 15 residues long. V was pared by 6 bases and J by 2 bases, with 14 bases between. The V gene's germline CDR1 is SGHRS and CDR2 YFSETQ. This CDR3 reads CASIDGSGNTGELFF. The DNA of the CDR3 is TGCGCCAGCATTGACGGTAGCGGAAACACCGGGGAGCTGTTTTTT.

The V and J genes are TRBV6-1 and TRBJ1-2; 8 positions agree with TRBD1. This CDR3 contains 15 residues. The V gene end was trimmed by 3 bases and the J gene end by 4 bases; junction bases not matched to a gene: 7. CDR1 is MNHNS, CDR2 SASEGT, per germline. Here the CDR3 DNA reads TGTGCCAGCAGTGAGGAAAGGACAGGGACCTATGGCTACACCTTC. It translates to CASSEERTGTYGYTF.